These 15 T cell receptor beta chains were all obtained from the same sample, sequenced in a study of blood T cells in healthy people across ages. Primed by a sample-barcoded 5' primer and a J-beta primer mix, a second PCR proceeded for roughly 7 to 11 cycles. MiXCR was run by TCRdb on the 5' RACE reads, yielding one entry per CDR3 protein. The repertoire holds some 1,800,000 distinct CDR3 sequences, roughly two fifths seen once, with roughly 23% in the top ten. The sample was blood. The origin of the receptors is a human donor in good health.

The rearrangement links TRBV6-5 to TRBJ2-1; 10 bases align to TRBD1. This CDR3 has 15 amino acids. J was trimmed by 6 bases and V by 8 bases; bases with no gene match: 10. Germline CDR1 is MNHEY and CDR2 is SVGAGI. The CDR3 loop is CASGGGTGDLNEQFF. CDR3 in DNA: TGTGCCAGCGGCGGGGGGACAGGGGATCTCAATGAGCAGTTCTTC.

With regard to this clonotype: A read error may be the cause here, since a much bigger clone is one base away. The chain links TRBV6-2 or TRBV6-3 to TRBJ2-5, with D unclear. Germline V gene sequence: CDR1 MNHEY, CDR2 SVGEGT. The CDR3 is 13 amino acids. This chain's CDR3 is CARSFQDRETQYF. CDR3 bases: TGTGCCCGCAGTTTCCAGGACCGGGAGACCCAGTACTTC.

This clonotype was seen more than once but under ten times. This chain joins TRBV29-1 and TRBJ2-6; D is undetermined. The CDR3 has 13 residues. V gave up 7 bases and J gave up 0 bases, with 7 bases separating them. Per germline, CDR1 SQVTM and CDR2 ANQGSEA. The CDR3 loop reads CSAQDSGANVLTF. In nucleotides, the CDR3 is TGCAGCGCCCAAGACTCTGGGGCCAACGTCCTGACTTTC.

V gene TRBV27 combines with J gene TRBJ1-5; 9 positions match TRBD1. In germline, CDR1 is MNHEY, CDR2 SMNVEV (reference sequence). With V trimmed by 7 bases and J by 4 bases, 5 bases remained unmatched. The CDR3 is 14 residues long. CDR3 DNA sequence: TGTGCCAGCAAAAAGGGGACAGGGAATCAGCCCCAGCATTTT. It is translated as CASKKGTGNQPQHF.

This chain connects TRBV2 to TRBJ2-1, with D maybe TRBD2 (7 bases). V was cut by 4 bases and J by 7 bases, with 17 bases left in between. CDR3 length: 15 residues. Germline-derived CDR1 and CDR2 are SNHLY and FYNNEI. The CDR3 loop is CASSGDRGAFNEQFF. The DNA of the CDR3 is TGTGCCAGCAGTGGTGATCGGGGGGCGTTTAATGAGCAGTTCTTC.

The chain combines TRBV7-2 with TRBJ2-1; tentative D call: TRBD1 (5 bases). Germline V gene data show CDR1 as SGHTA and CDR2 as FQGNSA. This CDR3 spans 14 amino acids. The V end was cut by 1 base, the J end by 5 bases, with 9 bases between. The CDR3 sequence is CASSLGQNHNEQFF. The CDR3 region has the DNA TGTGCCAGCAGCTTAGGACAGAACCACAATGAGCAGTTCTTC.

V usage is TRBV12-3 or TRBV12-4 and J usage is TRBJ2-3; no reliable D call. V lost 6 bases and J 6 bases, leaving 16 bases between the germline ends. The CDR3 is 14 residues long. The CDR3 is CASSLQVTGDTQYF. The CDR3 DNA follows: TGTGCCAGCAGCCTCCAGGTAACTGGGGATACGCAGTATTTT.

This clonotype has only one observation. The chain recombines TRBV28 with TRBJ1-5; TRBD1 agrees at 9 bases. This CDR3 has 16 residues. Germline V CDR1 and CDR2: MDHEN, SYDVKM. J lost 2 bases, V lost 6 bases, and 8 bases had no gene match. The CDR3 sequence is CASRLNRDRGNQPQHF. In DNA form, the CDR3 reads TGTGCCAGCAGACTGAACCGGGACAGGGGCAATCAGCCCCAGCATTTT.

V and J are TRBV6-1 and TRBJ2-7; D not certain. The germline V gene encodes CDR1 MNHNS and CDR2 SASEGT. The CDR3 has 10 residues. The V end lost 10 bases, the J end lost 0 bases, and 4 bases lay between the germline ends. The DNA for the CDR3 is TGTGCCACCTTCTCCTACGAGCAGTACTTC. Amino acids: CATFSYEQYF.

This clonotype has a handful of counts. V is TRBV20-1 and J is TRBJ1-2; D might be TRBD1 (5 bases). Looked up from germline, CDR1 is DFQATT and CDR2 is SNEGSKA (reference sequence). The CDR3 covers 11 residues. Trimming pared 3 bases from V and 8 bases from J, leaving 10 bases between. The chain's CDR3 is CSARRGGGYTF. DNA of the CDR3: TGCAGTGCTAGGAGGGGAGGGGGCTACACCTTC.

The chain couples TRBV27 to TRBJ2-3, with TRBD2 as a possible D gene (6 bases). The CDR3 length is 16 residues. Per germline, CDR1 MNHEY and CDR2 SMNVEV (reference sequence). The V and J ends lost 2 bases and 4 bases respectively, with 16 bases between them. The CDR3 DNA sequence: TGTGCCAGCAGTTTACTACAGGCGGAGGGCCCAGATACGCAGTATTTT. Its protein is CASSLLQAEGPDTQYF.

This rearrangement joins TRBV4-3 to TRBJ1-2; D perhaps matches TRBD1 (6 bases). Germline CDR1 LGHNA, CDR2 YSLEER. CDR3 length equals 17 residues. V dropped 4 bases and J dropped 3 bases, with 21 bases sitting between them. Here the CDR3 reads CASSPDAEGVRDYGYTF. As DNA, the CDR3 is TGCGCCAGCAGCCCCGACGCCGAGGGGGTTCGTGACTATGGCTACACCTTC.

This clonotype was observed a handful of times. V is TRBV4-3 and J is TRBJ2-7; D is possibly TRBD1 (6 bases). Per germline, CDR1 LGHNA and CDR2 YSLEER. The V and J ends lost 4 bases and 0 bases respectively, with 10 bases between them. The CDR3 consists of 14 residues. The CDR3 protein is CASSLHRASYEQYF. The CDR3 DNA follows: TGCGCCAGCAGCCTTCACAGGGCCTCCTACGAGCAGTACTTC.

The chain employs TRBV28 and TRBJ1-1, with 7 bases matching TRBD1. V shed 3 bases, J shed 7 bases, and the junction held 8 bases outside the gene matches. Germline CDR1 reads MDHEN; CDR2 reads SYDVKM. The CDR3 loop spans 14 amino acids. The CDR3 nucleotides are TGTGCCAGCAGTTTGGGAGGGGGCGCCGATGAAGCTTTCTTT. This encodes CASSLGGGADEAFF.

The chain recombines TRBV6-1 with TRBJ2-7; TRBD1 might be the D (6 bases). The CDR3 contains 13 residues. V was pared by 8 bases and J by 6 bases, with 17 bases between. Per the germline V gene, CDR1 is MNHNS and CDR2 is SASEGT. This CDR3 is CASAWDNRGEQYF. For the CDR3, the DNA is TGTGCCAGCGCTTGGGACAATCGCGGCGAGCAGTACTTC.